This record covers a single TCR beta chain. The read falls 3 residues short of the CDR3 end, and the missing part is taken from the germline J gene. This specimen belongs to a study of T cells in women clearing cervical HPV infection. Germline V gives CDR1 SGHTA, CDR2 FQGNSA. The CDR3 runs 15 residues. Produced via immunoSEQ multiplex PCR; TCRdb's table is partial and in-frame only. Its table lists around 31,000 clones. The source material was blood buffy coat. The chain recombines TRBV7-2 with TRBJ2-3; no clear D gene. This TCR derives from a woman between 18 and 75 years old with a cervical HPV16 infection that either progressed to CIN3+ or cleared (not recorded which). CDR3 loop: CASSSQPGYQEAQYF. The part of the CDR3 DNA that was read is TGTGCCAGCAGCTCCCAGCCAGGTTACCAAGAGGCG.